The clone carrying this T cell receptor beta chain was counted only a few times. This specimen belongs to a study of beta chain features in type 1 diabetes. This CDR3 is built from 13 residues. The ends were cut back, 6 bases at V and 0 bases at J, with 6 bases in the middle. Germline-derived CDR1 and CDR2 are MNHEY and SVGAGI. Sequencing targeted expressed TCRB transcripts, as all isolated RNA had been reverse transcribed. TCRdb keeps only in-frame clones here, not all; method: immunoSEQ multiplex PCR. Of 350,000 to 450,000 clones listed, approximately 15% are singletons. The clonotype originates from a man aged 25 to 40 in good health. The chain couples TRBV6-5 to TRBJ1-5; D not resolved. The sequencing sample was made of naive CD4+ T cells from blood. The CDR3 DNA follows: TGTGCCAGCAGGGAAGATAGCAATCAGCCCCAGCATTTT. Translation: CASREDSNQPQHF.